This T cell receptor beta chain was found in a study of PD-L1 blockade in urothelial cancer. The V and J ends lost 9 bases and 5 bases respectively, with 14 bases between them. CDR3 length: 12 residues. Germline V gene lookup returns CDR1 LNHDA and CDR2 SQIVND (reference sequence). Time point noted: peripheral blood 6 weeks after treatment start. Data came from immunoSEQ multiplex PCR; TCRdb stores just in-frame clones and leaves some out. The profile covers roughly 42,000 clones, with about 90% appearing a single time and around 6.7% taken by the ten largest. The clonotype originates from a man in his 70s with urothelial cancer. The material sequenced was PBMCs, taken around atezolizumab (anti-PD-L1) treatment. This chain connects TRBV19 to TRBJ2-7, with a weak D call TRBD2 (6 bases). The CDR3 region is CASAGQGNEQYF. The CDR3 nucleotides read TGTGCCAGCGCGGGGCAGGGCAACGAGCAGTACTTC.